The following is a T cell receptor (beta chain) sequence with its context. The protocol was immunoSEQ multiplex PCR, while the TCRdb copy is restricted to in-frame clones and leaves out a portion. The profile shows about 61,000 clones, about 97% of them singletons. Germline V gene sequence: CDR1 MDHEN, CDR2 SYDVKM. The CDR3 extends over 16 amino acids. Trimming removed 1 base at V and 0 bases at J, with 9 bases between. The record originates from a study of technical replicates of blood from a handful of donors. The sample consisted of T cells isolated from PBMCs. The chain recombines TRBV28 with TRBJ2-2; unclear D gene. This sequence originates from a human donor in good health. CDR3 amino acids: CASSLFATANTGELFF. The CDR3 bases are TGTGCCAGCAGTTTATTTGCAACAGCGAACACCGGGGAGCTGTTTTTT.